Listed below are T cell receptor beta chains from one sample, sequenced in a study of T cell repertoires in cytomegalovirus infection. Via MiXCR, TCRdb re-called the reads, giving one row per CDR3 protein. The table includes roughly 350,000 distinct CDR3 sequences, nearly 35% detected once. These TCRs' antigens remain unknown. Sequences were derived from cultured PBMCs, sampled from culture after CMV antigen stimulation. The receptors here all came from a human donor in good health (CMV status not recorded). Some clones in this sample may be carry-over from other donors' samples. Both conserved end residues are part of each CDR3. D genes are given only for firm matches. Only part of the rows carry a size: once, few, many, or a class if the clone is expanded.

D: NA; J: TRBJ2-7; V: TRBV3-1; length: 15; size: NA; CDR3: CASSLFLSGSYEQYF; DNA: TGTGCCAGCAGCCTTTTCCTAAGTGGCTCCTACGAGCAGTACTTC
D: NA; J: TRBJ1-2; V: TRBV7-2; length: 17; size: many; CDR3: CASSLRRPGRVNYGYTF; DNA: TGTGCCAGCAGCTTAAGAAGGCCCGGGCGGGTTAACTATGGCTACACCTTC
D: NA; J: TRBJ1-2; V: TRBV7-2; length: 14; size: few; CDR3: CASSRETVYYGYTF; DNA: TGTGCCAGCAGCCGAGAGACAGTATACTATGGCTACACCTTC
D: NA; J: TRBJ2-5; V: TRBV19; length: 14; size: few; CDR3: CASSTGLLRETQYF; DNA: TGTGCCAGTAGTACAGGGCTTCTAAGGGAGACCCAGTACTTC
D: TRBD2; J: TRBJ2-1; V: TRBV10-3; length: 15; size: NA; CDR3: CAISDGLAGYNEQFF; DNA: TGTGCCATCAGTGATGGGCTAGCGGGCTACAATGAGCAGTTCTTC
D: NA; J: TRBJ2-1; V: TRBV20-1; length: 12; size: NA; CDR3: CSATEQRGEQFF; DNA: TGCAGTGCTACAGAACAAAGGGGTGAGCAGTTCTTC
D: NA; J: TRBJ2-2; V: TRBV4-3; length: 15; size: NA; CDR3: CASSQGRGYTGELFF; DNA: TGCGCCAGCAGCCAAGGGCGGGGCTACACCGGGGAGCTGTTTTTT
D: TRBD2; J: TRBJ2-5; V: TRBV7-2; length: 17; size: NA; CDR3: CASSLDRTSGERETQYF; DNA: TGTGCCAGCAGCTTAGATCGGACTAGCGGGGAAAGGGAGACCCAGTACTTC
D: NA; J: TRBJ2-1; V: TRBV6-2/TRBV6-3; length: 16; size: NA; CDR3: CASSLTRGSSYNEQFF; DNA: TGTGCCAGCAGCCTAACTAGGGGGAGCTCCTACAATGAGCAGTTCTTC
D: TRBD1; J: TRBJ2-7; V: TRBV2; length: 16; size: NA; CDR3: CASRPTRDRLSYEQYF; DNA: TGTGCCAGCAGACCAACCCGGGACAGACTATCCTACGAGCAGTACTTC
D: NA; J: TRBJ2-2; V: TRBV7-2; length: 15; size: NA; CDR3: CASSLQGTNTGELFF; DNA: TGTGCCAGCAGCTTGCAGGGGACAAACACCGGGGAGCTGTTTTTT
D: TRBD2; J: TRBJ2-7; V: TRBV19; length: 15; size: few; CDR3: CASSMALAGRGEQYF; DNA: TGTGCCAGTAGTATGGCACTAGCGGGACGCGGCGAGCAGTACTTC
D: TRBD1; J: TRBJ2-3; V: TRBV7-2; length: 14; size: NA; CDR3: CASADGQGTDTQYF; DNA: TGTGCCAGCGCAGACGGACAGGGGACAGATACGCAGTATTTT
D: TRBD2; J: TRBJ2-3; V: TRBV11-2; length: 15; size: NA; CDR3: CASSSPGLADFTQYF; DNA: TGTGCCAGCAGCTCACCGGGACTAGCTGATTTTACGCAGTATTTT
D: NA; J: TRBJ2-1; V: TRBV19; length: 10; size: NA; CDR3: CASRGYEQFF; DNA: TGTGCCAGTAGGGGCTATGAGCAGTTCTTC
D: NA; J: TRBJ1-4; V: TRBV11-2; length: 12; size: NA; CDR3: CASKDSGRKLFF; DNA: TGTGCCAGCAAGGACAGCGGGCGAAAACTGTTTTTT
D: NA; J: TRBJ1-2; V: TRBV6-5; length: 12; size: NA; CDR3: CASSNPIYGYTF; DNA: TGTGCCAGCAGTAATCCCATCTATGGCTACACCTTC
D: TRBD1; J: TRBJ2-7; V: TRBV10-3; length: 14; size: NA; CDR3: CAIDRGDTRDEQYF; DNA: TGTGCCATCGACAGGGGGGATACCAGGGACGAGCAGTACTTC
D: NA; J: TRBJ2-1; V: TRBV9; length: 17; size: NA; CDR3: CASSVATTESSYNEQFF; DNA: TGTGCCAGCAGCGTAGCTACGACAGAGAGCTCCTACAATGAGCAGTTCTTC
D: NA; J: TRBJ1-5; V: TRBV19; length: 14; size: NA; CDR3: CASSILGSNQPQHF; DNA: TGTGCCAGTAGTATCCTGGGCAGCAATCAGCCCCAGCATTTT
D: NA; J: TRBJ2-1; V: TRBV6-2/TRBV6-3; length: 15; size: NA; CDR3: CASSPGMNSYNEQFF; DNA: TGTGCCAGCAGTCCCGGGATGAACTCCTACAATGAGCAGTTCTTC
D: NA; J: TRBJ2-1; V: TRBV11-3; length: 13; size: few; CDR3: CASSDSFYNEQFF; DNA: TGTGCCAGCAGCGACAGTTTTTACAATGAGCAGTTCTTC
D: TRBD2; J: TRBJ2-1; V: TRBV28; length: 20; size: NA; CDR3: CASSYPPVRTSVSSYNEQFF; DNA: TGTGCCAGCAGTTACCCCCCCGTGCGGACTAGCGTTAGCTCCTACAATGAGCAGTTCTTC